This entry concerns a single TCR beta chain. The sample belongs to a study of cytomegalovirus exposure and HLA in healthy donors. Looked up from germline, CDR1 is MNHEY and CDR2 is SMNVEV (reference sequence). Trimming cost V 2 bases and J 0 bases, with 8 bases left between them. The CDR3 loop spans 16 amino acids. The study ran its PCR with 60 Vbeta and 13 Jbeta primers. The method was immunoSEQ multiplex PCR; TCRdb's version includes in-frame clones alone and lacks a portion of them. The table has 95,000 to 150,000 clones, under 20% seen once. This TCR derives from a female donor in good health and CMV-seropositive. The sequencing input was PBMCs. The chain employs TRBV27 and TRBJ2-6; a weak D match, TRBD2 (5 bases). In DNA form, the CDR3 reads TGTGCCAGCAGTTTAGAGGGCCCCTCTGGGGCCAACGTCCTGACTTTC. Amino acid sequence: CASSLEGPSGANVLTF.